Detailed here is one T cell receptor beta chain. Its antigen is currently not known. No base-level quality is on record; no much larger clone is a single base apart. This specimen comes from a study of memory CD4+ T cells and cytomegalovirus serostatus (dated by TCRdb to 2018 to 2020). Describing the broader study: A total of some 33 healthy Belgian adults, of whom 9 were CMV seropositive and 24 were CMV seronegative, were included in the cohort. To replicate a published TCR-based CMV serostatus classifier, the study sequenced CD4+ memory TCRbeta repertoires from a Belgian cohort whose cytomegalovirus serostatus was known.

Single viable CD3+CD4+CD8-CD45RO+ cells were sorted as memory CD4+ T cells on a FACSAria II. CMV serostatus was assessed using a Roche Elecsys assay, by which serum IgG against CMV pp150, pp28, p38 and p52 was detected. After the samples were thawed, total CD4+ T cells were enriched through positive selection using CD4 magnetic microbeads. The samples came from a separate study whose specific focus was interrogating the CD4+ T cell memory repertoire. Peripheral blood mononuclear cells were isolated and cryopreserved according to standard operating procedures, and serum was kept at -80 degrees C. The staining relied on CD3-PerCP (BW264/56), CD4-APC (RPA-T4), CD45RO-PE (UCHT1) and CD8-Pacific Orange (3B5) antibodies, and Sytox blue was used to exclude non-viable cells. The research as a whole found: Only CD4+CD45RO+ memory cells were sequenced, unlike the original study, which covered naive and memory CD4+ and CD8+ populations. The results were read as suggesting that the CMV-associated TCR signature is, for the most part, present in the CD4+ memory repertoire. The original-framework classifier achieved a median bootstrapped AUC of around 0.95 with a 95% CI of 0.76-1.00 on the Belgian cohort. CMV serostatus prediction reached a median bootstrapped AUC of about 0.95 with the original framework and just under 0.93 with a US-trained random forest. Of more than 150 previously reported CMV-associated TCRbeta sequences, 55 to 75 appeared in the CD4+ memory repertoires, each in one to five individuals.

Genomic DNA was extracted from sorted cells with the Quick-DNA Microprep Kit. Amplification of TCRbeta DNA was done with the immunoSEQ hsTCRbeta kit, following the protocol from the manufacturer. An Illumina MiSeq instrument was used to sequence the TCRbeta libraries. Per the original workflow: Following removal of out-of-frame sequences, approximately 2.1 million distinct TCRbeta sequences were retained, with an average of about 70,000 per individual. Each individual was scored by the count of fewer than 200 previously reported CMV-associated TCRbeta sequences and the total productive distinct TCRbeta count. A beta-binomial model was reimplemented in Python, and scikit-learn random forests with default parameters were trained on data from the US cohort. Classifier performance on the Belgian cohort was summarized as median AUC with percentile confidence intervals over 10,000 bootstrap iterations. Imported from immuneACCESS, the table was reduced by TCRdb to in-frame sequences with V and J called. These copies leave out some clones; in studies compared against another copy, an unresolved V gene accounts for under half, and the cause of the remainder is not known. V, J and clone size are taken as reported in that table, and D and trimming were inferred from the DNA itself. The sample data list tens of thousands of clones, and roughly 80% of these were observed just once. More than 0.95% of the sample is in the top ten clones.

The sequence was collected from an adult in good health and CMV-seropositive. Sequencing used memory CD4+ T cells from blood.

The DNA is TGTGCCAGCAGCTTGGGGCTAGAGGACAATGAGCAGTTCTTC. Its protein reads: CASSLGLEDNEQFF. This sequence uses TRBV5-6 and TRBJ2-1; a confident D gene designation cannot be given. CDR3 length: 14 amino acids, cysteine to phenylalanine. Only the CDR3 region is kept as DNA, spanning 42 bases read in frame from base 1. CDR1 and CDR2 were assigned from the germline V gene as SGHDT and YYEEEE. V sheds 0 bases and J sheds 5 bases, leaving 9 bases between their ends.